Presented here are 32 T cell receptor beta chains from one specimen sequenced in a study of blood T cell repertoires in COVID-19. Measured with immunoSEQ multiplex PCR; TCRdb has only the in-frame clones, and not every one. The sample holds under 200,000 clones, over 80% seen once. Sequenced input: PBMCs or T cells enriched from blood (not recorded which). Every receptor here comes from a woman aged 55-70 years who had recovered from COVID-19.

The V call is TRBV11-2, the J call TRBJ1-5, with D perhaps TRBD1 (5 bases). V dropped 5 bases and J dropped 7 bases, with 15 bases sitting between them. There are 14 residues in the CDR3. Per the germline V gene, CDR1 is SGHAT and CDR2 is FQNNGV. The CDR3 DNA reads TGTGCCAGCAGCGCCATGGGGGGGTCCCAGCCCCAGCATTTT. It specifies CASSAMGGSQPQHF.

This rearrangement joins TRBV7-2 to TRBJ2-1; D unresolved. The CDR3 runs 13 residues. Per germline, CDR1 SGHTA and CDR2 FQGNSA. Trimming shortened V by 1 base and J by 5 bases, and 6 bases separated the two germline ends. CDR3 region: CASSLDINNEQFF. In DNA form, the CDR3 reads TGTGCCAGCAGCTTAGACATTAACAATGAGCAGTTCTTC. The entire variable domain, with the rest obtained from reference TRBV7-2 and TRBJ2-1, is as follows: GAGVSQSPSNKVTEKGKDVELRCDPISGHTALYWYRQSLGQGLEFLIYFQGNSAPDKSGLPSDRFSAERTGGSVSTLTIQRTQQEDSAVYLCASSLDINNEQFFGPGTRLTVL.

In its sample, this clone was seen once. The chain carries TRBV15 and TRBJ2-5; D unclear. CDR1 and CDR2 from the germline V gene are LNHNV and YYDKDF (reference sequence). This CDR3 has 15 residues. Deletions cut 0 bases from V and 2 bases from J, with 10 bases between. DNA of the CDR3: TGTGCCACCAGCAGAGATAATACCGGGCAAGAGACCCAGTACTTC. The encoded protein is CATSRDNTGQETQYF.

The chain links TRBV2 to TRBJ2-3, with D possibly being TRBD1 (6 bases). Trimming removed 8 bases at V and 2 bases at J, with 8 bases between. The CDR3 consists of 12 residues. Per germline, CDR1 SNHLY and CDR2 FYNNEI. The DNA of the CDR3 is TGTGCCAGCGGACAGATCACAGATACGCAGTATTTT. Translated, it gives CASGQITDTQYF.

This chain connects TRBV9 to TRBJ1-5; D remains unclear. CDR3 length: 14 amino acids. The germline V gene encodes CDR1 SGDLS and CDR2 YYNGEE. Trimming shortened V by 4 bases and J by 9 bases, and 17 bases separated the two germline ends. The CDR3 nucleotides read TGTGCCAGCAGCCTAGACGGCTATGCGGGGCCCCAGCATTTT. It specifies CASSLDGYAGPQHF.

CDR3 residues: CASSLFRGTGTEAFF. The CDR3 DNA sequence: TGTGCCAGCAGCTTGTTTAGGGGGACGGGCACTGAAGCTTTCTTT. The chain employs TRBV7-2 and TRBJ1-1; tentatively, D is TRBD1 (6 bases). V lost 3 bases and J lost 4, with 15 bases in between. The CDR3 sequence is 15 residues long. CDR1 is SGHTA, CDR2 FQGNSA, per germline.

V is TRBV10-3 and J is TRBJ1-3; D remains unclear. Per the germline V gene, CDR1 is ENHRY and CDR2 is SYGVKD. The V end lost 10 bases, the J end lost 0 bases, and 10 bases lay between the germline ends. The CDR3 length is 13 residues. This CDR3 is CATGLYSGNTIYF. CDR3 sequence (DNA): TGTGCCACCGGACTTTACTCTGGAAACACCATATATTTT.

V usage is TRBV6-2 or TRBV6-3 and J usage is TRBJ2-1; tentative D call: TRBD2 (6 bases). CDR1 is MNHEY, CDR2 SVGEGT, per germline. The CDR3 length is 15 residues. With 0 bases removed from V and 6 bases from J, the gap between germline ends came to 12 bases. The CDR3 region has the DNA TGTGCCAGCAGTTACTCGGGACTCCCCCTCAATGAGCAGTTCTTC. It yields the protein CASSYSGLPLNEQFF.

This rearrangement joins TRBV11-2 to TRBJ1-6; the D gene is possibly TRBD1 (6 bases). Germline V gene data show CDR1 as SGHAT and CDR2 as FQNNGV. The CDR3 length is 15 residues. V shed 4 bases and J shed 6 bases, with 13 bases lying between them. This CDR3 reads CASSSRTAFNSPLHF. The CDR3 DNA reads as TGTGCCAGCAGCTCGCGGACAGCCTTTAATTCACCCCTCCACTTT.

The chain couples TRBV7-3 to TRBJ1-1; the D gene is possibly TRBD1 (6 bases). Germline CDR1 and CDR2: SGHTA and FQGTGA. The CDR3 extends over 13 amino acids. Trimming removed 5 bases at V and 4 bases at J, with 11 bases between. CDR3 amino acids: CASSPRGGTEAFF. Written as DNA, the CDR3 is TGTGCCAGCAGCCCCAGGGGCGGCACTGAAGCTTTCTTT. The full variable domain, completed using reference TRBV7-3 and TRBJ1-1, is GAGVSQTPSNKVTEKGKYVELRCDPISGHTALYWYRQSLGQGPEFLIYFQGTGAADDSGLPNDRFFAVRPEGSVSTLKIQRTERGDSAVYLCASSPRGGTEAFFGQGTRLTVV.

This sequence joins TRBV5-1 and TRBJ1-2; the D gene is possibly TRBD1 (6 bases). Germline values: CDR1 SGHRS, CDR2 YFSETQ. The ends were cut back, 0 bases at V and 7 bases at J, with 10 bases in the middle. The CDR3 consists of 13 residues. For the CDR3, the DNA is TGCGCCAGCAGCTTGGGGGGGACATCTGGCTACACCTTC. This gives the protein CASSLGGTSGYTF.

This clone was detected once. The rearrangement links TRBV14 to TRBJ2-1, with 11 positions matching TRBD1. This CDR3 region has 15 residues. Per germline, CDR1 SGHDN and CDR2 FVKESK. The V segment lost 3 bases and the J segment 5 bases; nucleotides outside the gene matches: 3. CDR3 sequence (DNA): TGTGCCAGCAGCCAGCCGGGACAGGGGGACAATGAGCAGTTCTTC. Residues: CASSQPGQGDNEQFF.

The rearrangement joins TRBV15 to TRBJ1-1; D is undetermined. From germline, CDR1 is LNHNV and CDR2 YYDKDF (reference sequence). Trimming took off 4 bases at V and 0 bases at J, with 15 bases between the two ends. This CDR3 is 16 amino acids long. The CDR3 nucleotides are TGTGCCACCAGCACCAATATTCCACTCATGAACACTGAAGCTTTCTTT. Amino acids: CATSTNIPLMNTEAFF.

This clone is a singleton in its sample. V gene TRBV9 combines with J gene TRBJ2-5, with TRBD1 matching 9 bases. From germline, CDR1 is SGDLS and CDR2 YYNGEE. V lost 4 bases, J lost 5 bases, and 9 bases stayed unmatched. The length of the CDR3 is 15 residues. DNA of the CDR3: TGTGCCAGCAGCCCCATACAGGGGGCGCGGGAGACCCAGTACTTC. Amino acids: CASSPIQGARETQYF.

The J gene is TRBJ1-2, the V gene TRBV21-1. TRBV21-1 is designated a pseudogene. This CDR3 contains 18 residues. The CDR3 bases are TGTGCCAGCAGCAAAGGAGAGTCGAAGCGGACGGGTTTCTATGGCTACACCTTC. It specifies CASSKGESKRTGFYGYTF.

The chain carries TRBV2 and TRBJ1-4, with a tentative D call TRBD1 (6 bases). Germline CDR1 is SNHLY and CDR2 is FYNNEI. The CDR3 is made up of 18 amino acids. V was shortened by 4 bases and J by 5 bases, with 23 bases between the two germline ends. CDR3 region: CASSAGQLGQPLNEKLFF. The CDR3 bases are TGTGCCAGCAGTGCCGGCCAGCTTGGACAGCCGCTCAATGAAAAACTGTTTTTT.

This chain joins TRBV2 and TRBJ1-2, with 8 bases matching TRBD1. Germline V gene data show CDR1 as SNHLY and CDR2 as FYNNEI. The CDR3 length is 16 residues. V dropped 5 bases and J dropped 5; count of bases not matched to a gene: 13. The CDR3 DNA is TGTGCCAGCAGTCTTAGACAGGGGTCAGGGGATTATGGCTACACCTTC. Encoded protein: CASSLRQGSGDYGYTF.

With respect to this clone: A read error is likely, as this CDR3 ends without the conserved phenylalanine or tryptophan. The limits of the CDR3 on the DNA are not certain, so only TCRdb's listed CDR3 is given. The V and J genes are TRBV4-1 and TRBJ1-5; the D call of TRBD1 is as the table states it, not checked on the DNA. The germline V gene encodes CDR1 MGHRA and CDR2 YSYEKL. 14 amino acids form the CDR3, both terminal residues included. The chain's CDR3 is CASSPTVEGASSVI.

This chain uses TRBV10-2 with TRBJ2-5; TRBD2 aligns across 11 bases. CDR1 is WSHSY, CDR2 SAAADI, per germline. The CDR3 sequence is 14 residues long. Trimming cost V 7 bases and J 5 bases; bases outside gene matches: 6. Here the CDR3 reads CASNLAGGVETQYF. The CDR3 nucleotides are TGCGCCAGCAACCTAGCGGGAGGAGTTGAGACCCAGTACTTC.

This clone appeared once. This chain joins TRBV19 and TRBJ1-5, with D possibly matching TRBD1 (6 bases). The CDR3 loop spans 18 amino acids. V was clipped by 4 bases and J by 0 bases, with 19 bases between them. Per germline, CDR1 LNHDA and CDR2 SQIVND (reference sequence). The CDR3 region is CASSTEPGTLYSNQPQHF. The DNA of the CDR3 is TGTGCCAGTAGTACAGAGCCCGGGACACTATATAGCAATCAGCCCCAGCATTTT.

J is TRBJ1-1 and V is TRBV12-3 or TRBV12-4; TRBD1 might be the D (6 bases). The ends were cut back, 4 bases at V and 4 bases at J, with 10 bases in the middle. The CDR3 contains 13 residues. This chain's CDR3 is CASSSLGATEAFF. The CDR3 nucleotides are TGTGCCAGCAGTTCCTTGGGGGCCACTGAAGCTTTCTTT.

In its sample, this clone was seen a few times. The chain combines TRBV5-1 with TRBJ1-5; D possibly corresponds to TRBD1 (5 bases). V was clipped by 4 bases and J by 0 bases, with 11 bases between them. The CDR3 length is 15 residues. Germline loops: CDR1 SGHRS, CDR2 YFSETQ. CDR3 residues: CASSPGGVSNQPQHF. In DNA form, the CDR3 reads TGCGCCAGCAGCCCAGGAGGGGTTAGCAATCAGCCCCAGCATTTT.

This clone was counted at least ten times. The CDR3 DNA reads TGTGCCAGCAGCCAAGATATTTCCTATGGCTACACCTTC. The encoded protein is CASSQDISYGYTF. The genes are TRBV14 and TRBJ1-2; no reliable D call. Looked up from germline, CDR1 is SGHDN and CDR2 is FVKESK. Trimming removed 0 bases from V and 4 bases from J, with 6 bases in between. The CDR3 is made up of 13 amino acids.

CDR3 DNA sequence: TGTGCCTGGGTTCGACAAATTCGACACACCTTC. Amino acids: CAWVRQIRHTF. The V call is TRBV30, the J call TRBJ1-2, with D unresolved. Looked up from germline, CDR1 is GTSNPN and CDR2 is SVGIG (reference sequence). V was pared by 5 bases and J by 12 bases, with 16 bases between. This CDR3 has 11 amino acids.

The V call is TRBV4-2, the J call TRBJ2-5; D possibly corresponds to TRBD2 (6 bases). CDR1 and CDR2 from the germline V gene are LGHNA and YNFKEQ. Trimming removed 1 base from V and 7 bases from J, with 16 bases in between. The CDR3 consists of 15 residues. The CDR3: CASSQGAEGRGTQYF. CDR3 DNA sequence: TGTGCCAGCAGCCAAGGAGCGGAGGGCCGGGGGACCCAGTACTTC.

This clone has more than one count but fewer than ten. The chain recombines TRBV7-9 with TRBJ2-7; D is undetermined. The V gene's germline CDR1 is SEHNR and CDR2 FQNEAQ (reference sequence). The length of the CDR3 is 12 residues. V dropped 5 bases and J dropped 6 bases, with 11 bases sitting between them. The CDR3 spells CASSANSREQYF. The CDR3 DNA sequence: TGTGCCAGCAGCGCCAACAGCCGCGAGCAGTACTTC.

This clone was seen a handful of times. The rearrangement joins TRBV7-9 to TRBJ1-1; 7 bases are shared with TRBD1. CDR3 size: 13 residues. Germline V CDR1 and CDR2: SEHNR, FQNEAQ (reference sequence). Trimming removed 5 bases from V and 7 bases from J; junction bases left unmatched: 7. The CDR3 region is CASSAQGLGEAFF. The CDR3 bases are TGTGCCAGCAGCGCACAGGGGTTGGGTGAAGCTTTCTTT. Looking up the rest from reference TRBV7-9 and TRBJ1-1 gives the full variable domain: DTGVSQNPRHKITKRGQNVTFRCDPISEHNRLYWYRQTLGQGPEFLTYFQNEAQLEKSRLLSDRFSAERPKGSFSTLEIQRTEQGDSAMYLCASSAQGLGEAFFGQGTRLTVV.

This chain connects TRBV9 to TRBJ1-1; TRBD1 matches at 10 bases. The CDR3 loop spans 16 amino acids. Germline assignment: CDR1 SGDLS and CDR2 YYNGEE. V was pared by 0 bases and J by 1 base, with 3 bases of the junction left unmatched. CDR3 in amino acids: CASSVGWTGGNTEAFF. CDR3 sequence (DNA): TGTGCCAGCAGCGTAGGTTGGACAGGGGGGAACACTGAAGCTTTCTTT.

The chain combines TRBV3-1 (or the pseudogene TRBV3-2) with TRBJ1-2, with 7 bases that match TRBD1. V shed 1 base and J 7 bases; nucleotides not matched to a gene: 9. Germline CDR1 reads LGHDT; CDR2 reads YNNKEL (reference sequence). This CDR3 is 15 amino acids long. CDR3 sequence: CASSQAGTDVFGYTF. CDR3 coding DNA: TGTGCCAGCAGCCAAGCCGGGACAGACGTTTTTGGCTACACCTTC.

This clone was found a few times. CDR3 sequence: CASSQEGAGRNEKLFF. The CDR3 coding sequence is TGTGCCAGCAGCCAAGAAGGCGCGGGCCGAAATGAAAAACTGTTTTTT. The chain joins TRBV3-1 (or the pseudogene TRBV3-2) to TRBJ1-4; D is ambiguous. CDR3 length: 16 residues. The germline CDR1 and CDR2 sequences are LGHDT and YNNKEL (reference sequence). V lost 0 bases, J lost 5 bases, and 13 bases lay in between.

The V call is TRBV28, the J call TRBJ2-7, with D possibly being TRBD1 (6 bases). The CDR3 has 15 residues. Trimming shortened V by 4 bases and J by 1 base, and 14 bases separated the two germline ends. Germline V CDR1 and CDR2: MDHEN, SYDVKM. In nucleotides, the CDR3 is TGTGCCAGCAGTTCTCCAGGGGCGACTTCCTACGAGCAGTACTTC. It specifies CASSSPGATSYEQYF.

This chain joins TRBV27 and TRBJ1-5; a possible D gene is TRBD1 (6 bases). Germline assignment: CDR1 MNHEY and CDR2 SMNVEV (reference sequence). The CDR3 loop spans 16 amino acids. The ends were cut back, 5 bases at V and 2 bases at J, with 16 bases in the middle. The chain's CDR3 is CASSLGTGLGNQPQHF. The CDR3 DNA reads TGTGCCAGCAGTCTTGGTACAGGGCTTGGCAATCAGCCCCAGCATTTT.